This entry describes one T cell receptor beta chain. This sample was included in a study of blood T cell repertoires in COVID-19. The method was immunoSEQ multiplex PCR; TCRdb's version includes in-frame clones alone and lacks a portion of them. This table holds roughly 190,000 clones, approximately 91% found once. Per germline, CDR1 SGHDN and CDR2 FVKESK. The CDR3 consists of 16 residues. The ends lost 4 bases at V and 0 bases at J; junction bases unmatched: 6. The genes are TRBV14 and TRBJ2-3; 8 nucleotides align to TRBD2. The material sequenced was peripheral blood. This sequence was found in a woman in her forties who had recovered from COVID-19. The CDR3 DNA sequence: TGTGCCAGCAGCCTTAGCGGGATCGGAAGCACAGATACGCAGTATTTT. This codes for CASSLSGIGSTDTQYF.